The 7 T cell receptor beta chains presented below share a single source sample, sequenced in a study of blood T cell repertoires in COVID-19. Method: immunoSEQ multiplex PCR; TCRdb's copy keeps in-frame clones and lacks some. The sample has 25,000 to 30,000 clones, 85% to 95% seen once. Sequenced input: peripheral blood. The receptors originated from a woman aged 70 to 79 with COVID-19, enrolled during active disease.

The chain employs TRBV19 and TRBJ1-2, with TRBD1 matching over 7 bases. The CDR3 spans 15 residues. V shed 7 bases and J 4 bases; nucleotides not matched to a gene: 12. Germline V CDR1 and CDR2: LNHDA, SQIVND (reference sequence). CDR3 sequence (DNA): TGTGCCAGTACTGAGGCGGGGACAGATACCTATGGCTACACCTTC. Translated: CASTEAGTDTYGYTF. Supplemented by reference TRBV19 and TRBJ1-2, the full variable domain reads DGGITQSPKYLFRKEGQNVTLSCEQNLNHDAMYWYRQDPGQGLRLIYYSQIVNDFQKGDIAEGYSVSREKKESFPLTVTSAQKNPTAFYLCASTEAGTDTYGYTFGSGTRLTVV.

V is TRBV6-5 and J is TRBJ2-7; TRBD2 agrees at 10 bases. Germline values: CDR1 MNHEY, CDR2 SVGAGI. The CDR3 consists of 13 residues. V gave up 8 bases and J gave up 4 bases; unmatched junction bases: 5. The CDR3 reads CASGLAGDYEQYF. In nucleotides, the CDR3 is TGTGCCAGCGGGCTAGCGGGAGATTACGAGCAGTACTTC.

The rearrangement uses TRBV3-1 (or the pseudogene TRBV3-2) and TRBJ1-3, with D tentatively TRBD1 (5 bases). In germline, CDR1 is LGHDT, CDR2 YNNKEL (reference sequence). The length of the CDR3 is 17 residues. Trimming removed 2 bases from V and 2 bases from J, with 16 bases in between. The CDR3 loop reads CASSQWGEGRTGNTIYF. CDR3 DNA: TGTGCCAGCAGCCAATGGGGGGAGGGGAGGACTGGAAACACCATATATTTT.

V and J are TRBV2 and TRBJ1-5; 7 bases fit TRBD1. The germline V gene encodes CDR1 SNHLY and CDR2 FYNNEI. The J segment lost 2 bases and the V segment lost 7 bases, leaving 2 bases of the junction unmatched. The CDR3 extends over 13 amino acids. CDR3 nucleotides: TGTGCCAGCACTGGGACAGGCAATCAGCCCCAGCATTTT. Its protein product is CASTGTGNQPQHF.

The rearrangement joins TRBV27 to TRBJ2-3; D gene ambiguous. The V gene lost 8 bases and the J gene lost 2 bases, with 14 bases spanning the gap. The length of the CDR3 is 14 residues. From germline, CDR1 is MNHEY and CDR2 SMNVEV (reference sequence). The chain's CDR3 is CASGAIRVTDTQYF. DNA for the CDR3: TGTGCCAGCGGAGCTATCCGGGTCACAGATACGCAGTATTTT.

The sample holds a few counts of this clone. The V and J genes are TRBV28 and TRBJ1-6, with 7 nucleotides matching TRBD1. V lost 3 bases, J lost 8 bases, and 4 bases stayed unmatched. Germline V lookup: CDR1 MDHEN, CDR2 SYDVKM. The CDR3 sequence is 14 residues long. The CDR3 DNA reads TGTGCCAGCAGTTTGGCAGGGGGATATTCACCCCTCCACTTT. Protein: CASSLAGGYSPLHF.

Here the CDR3 reads CASSQDGQLSEQYF. CDR3 bases: TGCGCCAGCAGCCAAGATGGGCAGCTATCCGAGCAGTACTTC. The chain recombines TRBV4-1 with TRBJ2-7; D gene unclear. With 0 bases removed from V and 6 bases from J, the gap between germline ends came to 12 bases. This CDR3 spans 14 amino acids. CDR1 and CDR2 (germline): MGHRA, YSYEKL.